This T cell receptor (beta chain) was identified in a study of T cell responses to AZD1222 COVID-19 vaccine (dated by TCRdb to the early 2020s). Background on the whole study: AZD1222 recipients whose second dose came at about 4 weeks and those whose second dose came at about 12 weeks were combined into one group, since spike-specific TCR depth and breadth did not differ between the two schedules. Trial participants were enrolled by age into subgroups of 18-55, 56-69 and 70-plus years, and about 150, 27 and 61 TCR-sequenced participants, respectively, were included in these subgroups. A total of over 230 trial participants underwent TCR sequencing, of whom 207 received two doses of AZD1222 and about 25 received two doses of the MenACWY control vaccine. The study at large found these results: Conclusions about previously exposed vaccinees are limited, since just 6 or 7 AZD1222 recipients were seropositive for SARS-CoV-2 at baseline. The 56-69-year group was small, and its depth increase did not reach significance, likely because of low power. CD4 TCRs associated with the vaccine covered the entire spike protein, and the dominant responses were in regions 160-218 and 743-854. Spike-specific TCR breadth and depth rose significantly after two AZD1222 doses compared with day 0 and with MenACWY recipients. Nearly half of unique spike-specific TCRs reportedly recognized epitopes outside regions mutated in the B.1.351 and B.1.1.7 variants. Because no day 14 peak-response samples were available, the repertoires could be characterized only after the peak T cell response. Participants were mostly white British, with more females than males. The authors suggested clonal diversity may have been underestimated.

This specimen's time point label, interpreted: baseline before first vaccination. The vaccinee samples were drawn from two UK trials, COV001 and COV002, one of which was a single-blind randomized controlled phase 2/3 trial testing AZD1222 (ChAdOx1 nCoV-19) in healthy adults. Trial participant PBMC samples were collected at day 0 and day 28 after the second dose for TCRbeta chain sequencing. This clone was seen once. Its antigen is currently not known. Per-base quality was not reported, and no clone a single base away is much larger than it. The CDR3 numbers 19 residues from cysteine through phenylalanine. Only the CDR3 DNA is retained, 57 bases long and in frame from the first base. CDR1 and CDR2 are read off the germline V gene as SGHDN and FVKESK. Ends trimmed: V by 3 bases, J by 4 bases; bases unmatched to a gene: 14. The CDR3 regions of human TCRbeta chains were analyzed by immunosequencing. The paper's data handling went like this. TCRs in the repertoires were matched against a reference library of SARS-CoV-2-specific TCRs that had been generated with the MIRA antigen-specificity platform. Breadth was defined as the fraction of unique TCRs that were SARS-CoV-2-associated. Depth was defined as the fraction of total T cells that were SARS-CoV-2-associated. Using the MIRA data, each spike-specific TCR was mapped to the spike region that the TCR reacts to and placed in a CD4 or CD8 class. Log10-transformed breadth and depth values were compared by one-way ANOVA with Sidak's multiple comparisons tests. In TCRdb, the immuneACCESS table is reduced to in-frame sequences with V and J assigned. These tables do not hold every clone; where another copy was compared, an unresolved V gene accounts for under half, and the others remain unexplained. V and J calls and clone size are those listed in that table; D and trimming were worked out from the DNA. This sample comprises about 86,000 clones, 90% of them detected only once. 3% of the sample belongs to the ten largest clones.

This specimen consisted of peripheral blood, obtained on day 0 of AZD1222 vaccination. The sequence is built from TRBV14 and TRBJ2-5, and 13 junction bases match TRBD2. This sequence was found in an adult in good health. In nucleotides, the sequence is TGTGCCAGCAGCCAGTCGCCCCTTACTAGCGGGGGGGCCAGAGAGACCCAGTACTTC. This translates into CASSQSPLTSGGARETQYF.